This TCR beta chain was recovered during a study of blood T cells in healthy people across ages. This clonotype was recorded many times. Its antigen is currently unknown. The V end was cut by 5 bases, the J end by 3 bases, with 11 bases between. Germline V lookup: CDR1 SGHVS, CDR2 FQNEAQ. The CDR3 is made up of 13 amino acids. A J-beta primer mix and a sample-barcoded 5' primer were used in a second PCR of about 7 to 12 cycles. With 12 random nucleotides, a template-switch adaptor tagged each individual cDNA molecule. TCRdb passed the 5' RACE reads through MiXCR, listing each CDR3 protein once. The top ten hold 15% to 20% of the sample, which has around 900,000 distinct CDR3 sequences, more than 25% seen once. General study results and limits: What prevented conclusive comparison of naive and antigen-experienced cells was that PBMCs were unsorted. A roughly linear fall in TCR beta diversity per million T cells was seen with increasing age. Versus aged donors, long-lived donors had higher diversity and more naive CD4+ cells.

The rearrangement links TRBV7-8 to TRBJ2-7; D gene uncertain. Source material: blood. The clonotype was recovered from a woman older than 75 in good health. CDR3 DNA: TGTGCCAGCAGCCCAGACGATTTCTACGAGCAGTACTTC. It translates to CASSPDDFYEQYF.